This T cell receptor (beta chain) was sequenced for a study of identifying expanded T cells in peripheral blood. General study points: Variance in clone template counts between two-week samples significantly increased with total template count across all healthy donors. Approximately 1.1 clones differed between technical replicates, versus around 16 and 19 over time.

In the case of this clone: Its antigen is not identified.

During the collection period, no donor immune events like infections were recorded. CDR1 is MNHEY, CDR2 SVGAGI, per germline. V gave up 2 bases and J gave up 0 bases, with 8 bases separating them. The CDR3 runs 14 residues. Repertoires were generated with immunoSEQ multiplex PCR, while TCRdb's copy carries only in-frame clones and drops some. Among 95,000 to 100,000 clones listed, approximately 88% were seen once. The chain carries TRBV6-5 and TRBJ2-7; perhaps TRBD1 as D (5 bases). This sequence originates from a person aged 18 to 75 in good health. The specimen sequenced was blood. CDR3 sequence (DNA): TGTGCCAGCAGTTACAGGGGCACCTCCTACGAGCAGTACTTC. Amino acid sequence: CASSYRGTSYEQYF.